A single T cell receptor beta chain is shown here with its context. Its cognate antigen is unknown. The data originate from a study of T cell responses to AZD1222 COVID-19 vaccine. Data came from immunoSEQ multiplex PCR; TCRdb stores just in-frame clones and leaves some out. Among 100,000 to 120,000 clones listed, 80% to 95% were seen once. Study outcomes and limitations: Baseline seropositivity characterized only six AZD1222 recipients. Donors, mostly white British, included more females; clonal diversity was possibly underestimated. Once two AZD1222 doses were given, Spike-specific TCR breadth and depth went up.

Germline CDR1 is LGHDT and CDR2 is YNNKEL (reference sequence). Trimming removed 4 bases from V and 4 bases from J, with 8 bases in between. The length of the CDR3 is 12 residues. Researchers grouped second doses given at about 4 or about 12 weeks into one pool. The chain carries TRBV3-1 (or the pseudogene TRBV3-2) and TRBJ2-7; D gene unclear. The receptor's source is an adult who received the AZD1222 COVID-19 vaccine. Sequenced material: peripheral blood, taken 28 days after the second AZD1222 dose. In DNA form, the CDR3 reads TGTGCCAGCAGCCCACCTGGTTACGAGCAGTACTTC. Translated: CASSPPGYEQYF.